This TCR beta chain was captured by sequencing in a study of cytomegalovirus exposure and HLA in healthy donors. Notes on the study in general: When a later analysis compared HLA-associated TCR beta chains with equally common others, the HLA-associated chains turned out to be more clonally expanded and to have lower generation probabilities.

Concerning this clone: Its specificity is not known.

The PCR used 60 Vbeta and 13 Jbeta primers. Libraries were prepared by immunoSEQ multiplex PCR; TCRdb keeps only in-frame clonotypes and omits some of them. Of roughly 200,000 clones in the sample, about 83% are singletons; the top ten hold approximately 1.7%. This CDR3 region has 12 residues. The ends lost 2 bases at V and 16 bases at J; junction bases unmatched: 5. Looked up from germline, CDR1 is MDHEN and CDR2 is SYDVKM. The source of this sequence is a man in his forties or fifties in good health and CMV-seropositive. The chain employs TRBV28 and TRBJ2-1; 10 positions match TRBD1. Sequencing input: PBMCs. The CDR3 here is CASSLGTGERFF. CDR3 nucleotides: TGTGCCAGCAGTTTAGGGACAGGGGAACGATTCTTC.